Listed below are T cell receptor beta chains from one sample, sequenced in a study of shared clonotypes between healthy human individuals. Profiled with immunoSEQ multiplex PCR; TCRdb holds only in-frame clones, not every one. This table has about 490,000 clones, approximately 79% appearing once. The sequenced sample consisted of PBMCs. Every receptor here comes from a woman in her forties in good health. Some clones in this sample may be carry-over from other donors' samples. The CDR3 runs from the conserved cysteine through the conserved F or W. The D gene is left open where the match is weak. Clone sizes are given selectively: once, few, many, or a class where the clone is expanded.

j_call	clone_size	d_call	v_call	cdr3_nt	cdr3_aa
TRBJ2-1	-	TRBD1	TRBV7-8	TGTGCCAGCAGCTTAGGGGGGACAGGGTTATCCTACAATGAGCAGTTCTTC	CASSLGGTGLSYNEQFF
TRBJ1-2	-	TRBD1	TRBV15	TGTGCCACCAGCGACCAACAGGGGGCGCCCGGCTATGGCTACACCTTC	CATSDQQGAPGYGYTF
TRBJ2-1	once	TRBD2	TRBV7-6	TGTGCCAGCAGTAGCCTAGCGGTCTCCTACAATGAGCAGTTCTTC	CASSSLAVSYNEQFF
TRBJ2-7	once	TRBD2	TRBV9	TGTGCCAGCAGCGCGGGACTAGCGGGAGGGCCATCGAACGAGCAGTACTTC	CASSAGLAGGPSNEQYF
TRBJ2-1	few	TRBD2	TRBV18	TGTGCCAGCTCACCATTCGGACTAGCTGGTCGGGATGAGCAGTTCTTC	CASSPFGLAGRDEQFF
TRBJ1-1	few	-	TRBV28	TGTGCCAGCAACCTATACGCGAAAAACACTGAAGCTTTCTTT	CASNLYAKNTEAFF
TRBJ2-5	-	TRBD1	TRBV5-6	TGTGCCAGCAGCTTGACAGGGGTAGGGCAAGAGACCCAGTACTTC	CASSLTGVGQETQYF
TRBJ2-5	few	-	TRBV18	TGTGCCAGCTCACCCCCACCCGGAGTACAAGAGACCCAGTACTTC	CASSPPPGVQETQYF
TRBJ1-2	few	-	TRBV11-2	TGTGCCAGCACAGAGGGAAACGACTATGGCTACACCTTC	CASTEGNDYGYTF
TRBJ2-5	once	TRBD2	TRBV10-2	TGCGCCAGCTCTGGACTTGATAGACTAGCGGGACCCCAAAGGACCCAGTACTTC	CASSGLDRLAGPQRTQYF
TRBJ1-1	-	TRBD1	TRBV10-2	TGCGCCAGCAGTGCCGGGACAGGGGCTGAAGCTTTCTTT	CASSAGTGAEAFF
TRBJ2-1	few	TRBD2	TRBV7-6	TGTGCCAGCAGCCCAGTCGGGACTAGCGGGAGGGCCGGTGAGCAGTTCTTC	CASSPVGTSGRAGEQFF
TRBJ2-1	few	TRBD2	TRBV19	TGTGCCAGTAGTCGCCTAGCGGGATGGTCAAATGAGCAGTTCTTC	CASSRLAGWSNEQFF
TRBJ2-1	-	-	TRBV10-3	TGTGCCATCAGTGAGAAGGTCGGGGCGTACAATGAGCAGTTCTTC	CAISEKVGAYNEQFF
TRBJ2-1	-	TRBD2	TRBV6-5	TGTGCCAGCAGGCTAGCGGGAGAGAATGAGCAGTTCTTC	CASRLAGENEQFF
TRBJ2-1	-	-	TRBV5-1	TGCGCCAGCAGCATCGGGCAGCCTAATGAGCAGTTCTTC	CASSIGQPNEQFF
TRBJ2-3	few	-	TRBV30	TGTGCCTGGAGTGTAGGGGTAAACGGGCACACAGATACGCAGTATTTT	CAWSVGVNGHTDTQYF
TRBJ1-5	-	-	TRBV30	TGTGCCTGGAGTGTGGGTTCAGGGCGCAATCAGCCCCAGCATTTT	CAWSVGSGRNQPQHF
TRBJ1-2	few	-	TRBV2	TGTGCCAGCAGAGAGACCAGGGGTCTGAACTATGGCTACACCTTC	CASRETRGLNYGYTF
TRBJ1-3	-	-	TRBV4-3	TGCGCCAGCAGCCAAGACGGAACGCGTTTCTCTGGAAACACCATATATTTT	CASSQDGTRFSGNTIYF
TRBJ2-7	-	TRBD2	TRBV7-9	TGTGCCAAAGGGACTAGCGGCTCCTACGAGCAGTACTTC	CAKGTSGSYEQYF
TRBJ2-2	once	-	TRBV5-5	TGTGCCAGCACCTGGGCCCTGAACACCGGGGAGCTGTTTTTT	CASTWALNTGELFF
TRBJ2-5	-	-	TRBV5-4	TGTGCCAGCTCAGGCCAAGAGACCCAGTACTTC	CASSGQETQYF
TRBJ2-3	-	TRBD2	TRBV7-2	TGTGCCAGCAGCTTAGCTAGCGGGAGGGAGGATACGCAGTATTTT	CASSLASGREDTQYF
TRBJ2-7	-	-	TRBV5-4	TGTGCCAGCAGCTTTCGGACCGAAGGCTACGAGCAGTACTTC	CASSFRTEGYEQYF
TRBJ1-5	once	-	TRBV27	TGTGCCAGCAGTTTGGGAGTGAATCAGCCCCAGCATTTT	CASSLGVNQPQHF
TRBJ1-3	-	-	TRBV7-3	TGTGCCAGCAGCCCTGACATCTCTGGAAACACCATATATTTT	CASSPDISGNTIYF
TRBJ2-5	-	-	TRBV11-1	TGTGCCAGCAGCGGAGATTACCAAGAGACCCAGTACTTC	CASSGDYQETQYF
TRBJ2-2	-	-	TRBV18	TGTGCCAGCTCACAAAAGGCAGGCACCGGGGAGCTGTTTTTT	CASSQKAGTGELFF
TRBJ2-5	-	-	TRBV7-2	TGTGCCAGCAGCCAGGGGGAGGATGTGGCCCAGTACTTC	CASSQGEDVAQYF
TRBJ1-2	-	-	TRBV18	TGTGCCAGCTCATTTACCGGGACAAATAACTATGGCTACACCTTC	CASSFTGTNNYGYTF
TRBJ2-3	-	TRBD2	TRBV4-3	TGCGCCAGCAGCCAAGATAGGGTAGCGGGAGGGCCTAGCACAGATACGCAGTATTTT	CASSQDRVAGGPSTDTQYF
TRBJ2-1	once	-	TRBV5-1	TGCGCCAGCAGCTTTAATCAGGGATCCCTTGGTGAGCAGTTCTTC	CASSFNQGSLGEQFF